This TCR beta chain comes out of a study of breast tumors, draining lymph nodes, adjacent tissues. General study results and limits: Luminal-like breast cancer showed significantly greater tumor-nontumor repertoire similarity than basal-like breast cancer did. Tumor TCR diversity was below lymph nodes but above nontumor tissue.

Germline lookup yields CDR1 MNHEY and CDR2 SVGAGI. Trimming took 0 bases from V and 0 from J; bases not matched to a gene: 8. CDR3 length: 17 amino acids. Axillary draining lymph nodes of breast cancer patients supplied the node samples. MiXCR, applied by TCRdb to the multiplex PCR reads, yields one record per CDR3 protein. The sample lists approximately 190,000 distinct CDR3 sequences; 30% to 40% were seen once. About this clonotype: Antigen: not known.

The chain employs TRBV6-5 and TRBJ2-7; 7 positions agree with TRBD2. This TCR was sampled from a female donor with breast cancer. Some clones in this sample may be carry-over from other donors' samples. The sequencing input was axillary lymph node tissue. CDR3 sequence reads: CASSYSPLADISYEQYF. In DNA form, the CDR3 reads TGTGCCAGCAGTTACTCCCCGCTAGCGGACATCTCCTACGAGCAGTACTTC.